This T cell receptor beta chain was identified during a study of graft-versus-host responses after intestinal transplantation. This CDR3 comprises 15 residues. Trimming at V came to 8 bases and at J to 0 bases, leaving 6 bases not matched to a gene. Germline V CDR1 and CDR2: LNHDA, SQIVND (reference sequence). Sequencing was performed with immunoSEQ multiplex PCR; in TCRdb, only in-frame clones are kept and a portion is missing. This sample has around 130,000 clones, with around 90% found just once. With regard to this clone: The antigen is undetermined.

The source is a human donor who received an intestinal transplant. The chain couples TRBV19 to TRBJ1-5; 8 bases are a match to TRBD1. The sample in question was unstimulated CD4+ T cells sorted from spleen or lymph node cells, obtained before intestinal transplant. CDR3 residues: CASLTGGYSNQPQHF. The CDR3 nucleotides are TGTGCCAGTCTAACAGGGGGATATAGCAATCAGCCCCAGCATTTT.